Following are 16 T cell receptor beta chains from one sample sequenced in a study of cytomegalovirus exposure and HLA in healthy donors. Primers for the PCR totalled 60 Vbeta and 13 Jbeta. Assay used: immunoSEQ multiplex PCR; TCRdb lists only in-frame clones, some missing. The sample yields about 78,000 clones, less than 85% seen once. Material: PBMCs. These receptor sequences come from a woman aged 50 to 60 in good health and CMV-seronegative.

In nucleotides, the CDR3 is TGTGCCAGCAGCAACGCAGGGTACTTCTCTGGAAACACCATATATTTT. Translation gives CASSNAGYFSGNTIYF. The chain carries TRBV14 and TRBJ1-3; tentative D call: TRBD1 (5 bases). The germline V and J ends were trimmed by 5 bases and 0 bases, with 14 bases remaining between them. The CDR3 contains 16 residues. Germline CDR1 is SGHDN and CDR2 is FVKESK.

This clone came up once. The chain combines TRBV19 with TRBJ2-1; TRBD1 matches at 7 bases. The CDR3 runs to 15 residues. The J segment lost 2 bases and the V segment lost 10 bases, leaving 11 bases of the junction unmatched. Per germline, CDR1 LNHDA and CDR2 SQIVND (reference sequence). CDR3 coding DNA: TGTGCCACCCTAGGGGAACAGGGGCCCTACAATGAGCAGTTCTTC. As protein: CATLGEQGPYNEQFF.

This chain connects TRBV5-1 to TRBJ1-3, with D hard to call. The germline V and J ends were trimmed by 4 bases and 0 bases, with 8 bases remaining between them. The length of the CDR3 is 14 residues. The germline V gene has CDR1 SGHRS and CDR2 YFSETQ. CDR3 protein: CASSQSSSGNTIYF. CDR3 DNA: TGCGCCAGCAGCCAGTCGTCCTCTGGAAACACCATATATTTT. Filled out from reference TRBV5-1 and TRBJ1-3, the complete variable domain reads KAGVTQTPRYLIKTRGQQVTLSCSPISGHRSVSWYQQTPGQGLQFLFEYFSETQRNKGNFPGRFSGRQFSNSRSEMNVSTLELGDSALYLCASSQSSSGNTIYFGEGSWLTVV.

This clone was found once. The DNA of the CDR3 is TGTGCCAGCAATCCTACAGGGGCCGGAAACACCATATATTTT. Translating gives CASNPTGAGNTIYF. The chain employs TRBV6-6 and TRBJ1-3, with TRBD1 matching over 7 bases. Germline V CDR1 and CDR2: MNHNY, SVGAGI (reference sequence). V lost 7 bases and J lost 4; bases outside the gene matches: 7. The CDR3 length is 14 residues.

The CDR3 coding sequence is TGCGCCAGCAGTCTACTGGACACATCTGGAAACACCATATATTTT. It is translated as CASSLLDTSGNTIYF. This chain joins TRBV10-2 and TRBJ1-3, with D maybe TRBD1 (5 bases). The CDR3 has 15 residues. Germline assignment: CDR1 WSHSY and CDR2 SAAADI. The V and J ends lost 5 bases and 1 base respectively, with 12 bases between them.

The CDR3 nucleotides read TGTGCCAGTAGTATTCGGGGGTCGGAAGCTGAAGCTTTCTTT. Amino acids: CASSIRGSEAEAFF. The V and J genes are TRBV19 and TRBJ1-1; perhaps TRBD1 as D (5 bases). This CDR3 has 14 amino acids. V was trimmed by 3 bases and J by 6 bases, leaving 14 bases between them. Looked up from germline, CDR1 is LNHDA and CDR2 is SQIVND (reference sequence).

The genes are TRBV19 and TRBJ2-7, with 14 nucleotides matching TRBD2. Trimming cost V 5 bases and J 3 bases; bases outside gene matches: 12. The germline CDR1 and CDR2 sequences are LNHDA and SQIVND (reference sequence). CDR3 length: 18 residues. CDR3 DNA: TGTGCCAGTAGTCCCGGACTAGCGGGAGGCCGCCTAAACTACGAGCAGTACTTC. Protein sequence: CASSPGLAGGRLNYEQYF.

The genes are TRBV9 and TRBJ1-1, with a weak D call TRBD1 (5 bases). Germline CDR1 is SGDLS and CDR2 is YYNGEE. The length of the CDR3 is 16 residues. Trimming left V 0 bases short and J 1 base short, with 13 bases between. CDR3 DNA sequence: TGTGCCAGCAGCGTAGGCGCAGGGAGGGAGAACACTGAAGCTTTCTTT. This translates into CASSVGAGRENTEAFF.

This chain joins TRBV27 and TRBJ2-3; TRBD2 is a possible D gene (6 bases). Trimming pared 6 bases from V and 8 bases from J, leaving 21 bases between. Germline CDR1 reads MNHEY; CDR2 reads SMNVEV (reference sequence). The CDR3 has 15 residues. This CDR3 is CASSFGLAMGATQYF. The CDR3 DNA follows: TGTGCCAGCAGCTTCGGCCTAGCGATGGGCGCTACGCAGTATTTT.

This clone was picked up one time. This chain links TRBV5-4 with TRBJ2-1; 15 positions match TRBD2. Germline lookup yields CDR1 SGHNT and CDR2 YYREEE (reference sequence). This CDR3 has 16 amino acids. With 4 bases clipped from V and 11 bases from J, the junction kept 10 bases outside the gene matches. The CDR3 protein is CASSPQGLAGGGKQFF. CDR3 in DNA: TGTGCCAGCAGCCCTCAGGGACTAGCGGGAGGTGGTAAGCAGTTCTTC. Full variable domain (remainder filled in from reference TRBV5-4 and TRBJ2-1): ETGVTQSPTHLIKTRGQQVTLRCSSQSGHNTVSWYQQALGQGPQFIFQYYREEENGRGNFPPRFSGLQFPNYSSELNVNALELDDSALYLCASSPQGLAGGGKQFFGPGTRLTVL.

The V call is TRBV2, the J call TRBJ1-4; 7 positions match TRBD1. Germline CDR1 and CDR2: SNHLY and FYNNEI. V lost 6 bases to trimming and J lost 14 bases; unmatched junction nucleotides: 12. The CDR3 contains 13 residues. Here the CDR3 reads CASSWTGLMSLFF. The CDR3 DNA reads TGTGCCAGCAGCTGGACAGGCCTGATGTCTCTGTTTTTT.

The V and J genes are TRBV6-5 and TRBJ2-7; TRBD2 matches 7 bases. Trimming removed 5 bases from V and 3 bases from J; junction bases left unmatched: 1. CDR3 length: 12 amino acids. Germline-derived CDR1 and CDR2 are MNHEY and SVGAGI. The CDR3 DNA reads TGTGCCAGCAGTCAGCGGGACTACGAGCAGTACTTC. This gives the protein CASSQRDYEQYF.

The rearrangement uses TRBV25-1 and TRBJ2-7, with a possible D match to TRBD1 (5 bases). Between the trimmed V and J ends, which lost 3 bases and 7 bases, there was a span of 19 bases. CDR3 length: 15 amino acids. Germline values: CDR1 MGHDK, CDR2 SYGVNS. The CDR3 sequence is CASSDTGLPNSEQYF. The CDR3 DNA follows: TGTGCCAGCAGTGATACAGGTCTCCCAAACTCGGAGCAGTACTTC.

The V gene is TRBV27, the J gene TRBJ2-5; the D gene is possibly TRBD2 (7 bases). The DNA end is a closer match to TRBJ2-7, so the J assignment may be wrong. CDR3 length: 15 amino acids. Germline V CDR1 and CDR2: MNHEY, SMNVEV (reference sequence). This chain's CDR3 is CASSLGGGPSNEQYF. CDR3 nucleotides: TGTGCCAGCAGTTTAGGGGGGGGGCCTTCTAACGAGCAGTACTTC.

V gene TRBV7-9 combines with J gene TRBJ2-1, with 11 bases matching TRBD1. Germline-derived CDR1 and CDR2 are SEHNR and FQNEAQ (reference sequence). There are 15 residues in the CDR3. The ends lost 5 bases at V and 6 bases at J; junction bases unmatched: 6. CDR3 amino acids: CASSTPGQGGNEQFF. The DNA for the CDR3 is TGTGCCAGCAGCACTCCGGGACAGGGGGGCAATGAGCAGTTCTTC.

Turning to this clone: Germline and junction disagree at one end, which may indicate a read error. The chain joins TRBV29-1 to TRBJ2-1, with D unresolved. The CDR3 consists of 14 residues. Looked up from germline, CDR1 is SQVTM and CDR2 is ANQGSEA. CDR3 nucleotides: TGCGGCGTTGTATTGACAAGCCAGTACAATGAGCAGTTCTTC. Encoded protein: CGVVLTSQYNEQFF.